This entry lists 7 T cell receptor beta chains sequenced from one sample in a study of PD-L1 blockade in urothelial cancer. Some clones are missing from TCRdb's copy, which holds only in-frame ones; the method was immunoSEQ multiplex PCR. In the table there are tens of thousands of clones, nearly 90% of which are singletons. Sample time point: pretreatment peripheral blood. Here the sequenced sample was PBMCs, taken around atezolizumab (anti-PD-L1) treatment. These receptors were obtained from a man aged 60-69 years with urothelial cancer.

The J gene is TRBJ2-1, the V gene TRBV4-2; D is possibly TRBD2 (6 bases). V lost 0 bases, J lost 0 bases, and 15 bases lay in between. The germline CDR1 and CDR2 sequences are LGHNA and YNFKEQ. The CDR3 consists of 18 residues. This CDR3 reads CASSQDGRAGSSYNEQFF. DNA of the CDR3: TGTGCCAGCAGCCAAGACGGCCGCGCGGGGAGCTCCTACAATGAGCAGTTCTTC.

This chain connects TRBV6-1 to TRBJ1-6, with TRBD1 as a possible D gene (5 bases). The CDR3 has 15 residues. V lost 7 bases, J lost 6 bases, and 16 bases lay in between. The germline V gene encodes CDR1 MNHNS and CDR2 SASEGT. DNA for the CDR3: TGTGCCAGCACTCAAATCCGGGACTCTAATTCACCCCTCCACTTT. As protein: CASTQIRDSNSPLHF.

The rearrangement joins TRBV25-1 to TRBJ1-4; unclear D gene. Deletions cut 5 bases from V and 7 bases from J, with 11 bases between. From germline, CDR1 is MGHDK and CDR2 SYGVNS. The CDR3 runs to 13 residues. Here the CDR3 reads CASSQPSGEKLFF. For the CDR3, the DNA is TGTGCCAGCAGTCAGCCCTCGGGTGAAAAACTGTTTTTT.

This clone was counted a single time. CDR3 DNA sequence: TGTGCCAGCAGTGTGAGGTCTGGGCGGGGGGAGTCCTACGAGCAGTACTTC. This sequence encodes CASSVRSGRGESYEQYF. The chain recombines TRBV6-1 with TRBJ2-7; TRBD2 matches at 8 bases. Germline V CDR1 and CDR2: MNHNS, SASEGT. This CDR3 comprises 17 residues. With 4 bases clipped from V and 1 base from J, the junction kept 12 bases outside the gene matches.

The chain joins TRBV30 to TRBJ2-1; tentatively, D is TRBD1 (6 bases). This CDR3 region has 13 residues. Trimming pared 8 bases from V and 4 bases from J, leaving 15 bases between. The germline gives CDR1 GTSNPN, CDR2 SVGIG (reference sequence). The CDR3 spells CAGGLAEYNEQFF. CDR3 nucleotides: TGTGCCGGGGGCCTAGCAGAGTACAATGAGCAGTTCTTC.

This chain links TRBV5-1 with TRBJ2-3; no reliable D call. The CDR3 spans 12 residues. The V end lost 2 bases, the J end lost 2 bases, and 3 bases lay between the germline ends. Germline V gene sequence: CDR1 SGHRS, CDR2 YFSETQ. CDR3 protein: CASSFNTDTQYF. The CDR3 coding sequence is TGCGCCAGCAGCTTTAACACAGATACGCAGTATTTT.

The CDR3 protein is CASSPPTSGSHEQYF. CDR3 coding DNA: TGTGCCAGCAGTCCGCCGACTAGCGGGAGCCACGAGCAGTACTTC. The rearrangement links TRBV28 to TRBJ2-7; 12 nucleotides line up with TRBD2. CDR3 length: 15 residues. Germline-derived CDR1 and CDR2 are MDHEN and SYDVKM. The V and J ends lost 5 bases and 5 bases, in that order; junction bases with no gene match: 7.